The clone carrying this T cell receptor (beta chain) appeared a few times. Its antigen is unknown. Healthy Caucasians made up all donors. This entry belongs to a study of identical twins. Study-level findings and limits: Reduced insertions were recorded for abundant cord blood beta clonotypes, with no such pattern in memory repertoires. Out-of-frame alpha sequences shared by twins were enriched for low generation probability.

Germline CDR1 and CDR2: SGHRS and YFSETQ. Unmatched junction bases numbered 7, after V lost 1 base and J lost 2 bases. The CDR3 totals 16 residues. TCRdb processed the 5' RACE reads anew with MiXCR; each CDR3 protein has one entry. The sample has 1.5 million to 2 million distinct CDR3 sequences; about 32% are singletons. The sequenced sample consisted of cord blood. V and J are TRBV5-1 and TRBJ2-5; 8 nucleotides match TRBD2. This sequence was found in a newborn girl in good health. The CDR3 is CASSLWLAGTQETQYF. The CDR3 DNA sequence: TGCGCCAGCAGCTTGTGGTTAGCGGGGACACAAGAGACCCAGTACTTC. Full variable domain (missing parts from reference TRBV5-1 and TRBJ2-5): KAGVTQTPRYLIKTRGQQVTLSCSPISGHRSVSWYQQTPGQGLQFLFEYFSETQRNKGNFPGRFSGRQFSNSRSEMNVSTLELGDSALYLCASSLWLAGTQETQYFGPGTRLLVL.